Here is one T cell receptor beta chain with its context. What it binds is not known. This sample is part of a study of T cell responses to AZD1222 COVID-19 vaccine. The CDR3 is made up of 13 amino acids. V dropped 1 base and J dropped 5 bases, with 9 bases sitting between them. Germline CDR1 and CDR2: KGHSH and LQKENI. The method was immunoSEQ multiplex PCR; TCRdb's version includes in-frame clones alone and lacks a portion of them. The table includes about 170,000 clones, roughly 89% detected once. Findings and limits, study-wide: In all cases, repertoires were sampled only after the peak T cell response. Vaccine-associated CD4 TCRs spanned spike, dominant at 160-218 and 743-854. White British people made up most donors, females outnumbered males, and clonal diversity was possibly underestimated.

Sequences were derived from peripheral blood, sampled on day 0 of AZD1222 vaccination. The clonotype was recovered from an adult in good health. The chain has TRBV18 and TRBJ2-7; D remains ambiguous. This CDR3 reads CASSPQALDEQYF. CDR3 DNA sequence: TGTGCCAGCTCACCACAGGCTCTCGACGAGCAGTACTTC.